This T cell receptor beta chain was retrieved from a study of blood T cell repertoires in COVID-19. Sequenced by immunoSEQ multiplex PCR; TCRdb stores in-frame clones only, minus some. The sample lists more than 250,000 clones, approximately 82% seen once, with roughly 1.1% in the top ten. Per germline, CDR1 SGDLS and CDR2 YYNGEE. The CDR3 extends over 14 amino acids. J lost 2 bases, V lost 7 bases, and 4 bases had no gene match. Material: peripheral blood. The TCR sequence derives from a woman in her fifties or sixties with acute or convalescent COVID-19. This chain joins TRBV9 and TRBJ1-1; TRBD1 matches 11 bases. The DNA of the CDR3 is TGTGCCAGCCAGGGACAGGGGGGAAACACTGAAGCTTTCTTT. This gives the protein CASQGQGGNTEAFF.